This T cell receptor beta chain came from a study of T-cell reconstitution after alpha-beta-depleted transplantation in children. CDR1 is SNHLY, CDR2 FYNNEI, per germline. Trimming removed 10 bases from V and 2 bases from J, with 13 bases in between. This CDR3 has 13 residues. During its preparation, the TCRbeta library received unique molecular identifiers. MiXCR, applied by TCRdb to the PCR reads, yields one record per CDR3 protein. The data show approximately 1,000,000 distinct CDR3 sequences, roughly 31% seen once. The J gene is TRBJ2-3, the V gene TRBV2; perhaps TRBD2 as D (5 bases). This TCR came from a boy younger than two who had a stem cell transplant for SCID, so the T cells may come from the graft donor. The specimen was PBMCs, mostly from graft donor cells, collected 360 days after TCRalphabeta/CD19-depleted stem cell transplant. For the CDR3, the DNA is TGTGCCACCGCCGGGGTGCACACAGATACGCAGTATTTT. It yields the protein CATAGVHTDTQYF. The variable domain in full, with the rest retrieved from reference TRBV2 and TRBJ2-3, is EPEVTQTPSHQVTQMGQEVILRCVPISNHLYFYWYRQILGQKVEFLVSFYNNEISEKSEIFDDQFSVERPDGSNFTLKIRSTKLEDSAMYFCATAGVHTDTQYFGPGTRLTVL.